Included here is one T cell receptor delta chain sequence, with context. What it binds is unknown. The mismatch at residue 14 between this DNA's translation and the TCRdb protein of a much larger clone likely reflects a read error; the protein shown is translated from the DNA. The sample contains more than one DNA sequence encoding this CDR3. All 8 TRDV and 4 TRDJ genes were targeted in 32-plex amplification of genomic DNA. Adapter PCR followed about 3 barcoding PCR cycles that attached a 12-nucleotide UMI. TCRdb applied CATT to the multiplex PCR reads for clone calling. The table shows around 5,400 delta-chain clones, with under 13% occurring only once. This sample was taken from a study of DNA immune sequencing with unique molecular identifiers. Study findings and constraints: TRDV2 with TRDJ1 was the commonest TRD rearrangement in healthy donors. Top 5 clonotypes made up over half of productive TRD molecules in several healthy donors.

The CDR3 runs 17 residues. Germline V gene sequence: CDR1 GEAIGNYY, CDR2 EKD. V usage is TRDV2 and J usage is TRDJ1; 7 bases line up with TRDD3. The clonotype was recovered from a human donor in good health. What was sequenced was gamma-delta T cells enriched from blood buffy coat, or unenriched PBMCs (not recorded which). Here the CDR3 DNA reads TGTGCCTGTGACTCCCTCCTGGGGGCTCCCAACACCGATAATCTCATCTTT. Protein product: CACDSLLGAPNTDNLIF.